The 21 T cell receptor beta chains below were found in one sample sequenced in a study of T-cell memory formation after mild COVID-19. MiXCR, applied by TCRdb to the 5' RACE reads, yields one record per CDR3 protein. Seen here are fewer than 450,000 distinct CDR3 sequences, around 21% observed once, and the top ten hold around 13%. The sequenced sample was PBMCs or a T cell subset sorted from them (not recorded which). These TCRs come from an adult woman who had mild COVID-19 (a few samples of this study predate the infection). Cell type and time point are not known.

This rearrangement joins TRBV9 to TRBJ2-7, with TRBD2 matching over 11 bases. The germline V gene encodes CDR1 SGDLS and CDR2 YYNGEE. The V and J ends lost 2 bases and 3 bases, in that order; junction bases with no gene match: 1. This CDR3 comprises 14 residues. In DNA, the CDR3 is TGTGCCAGCAGCGTTACTAGCGGGGGCTACGAGCAGTACTTC. Translated: CASSVTSGGYEQYF.

In its sample, this clonotype was seen a few times. The chain recombines TRBV4-3 with TRBJ2-5; possibly TRBD2 for D (6 bases). The CDR3 extends over 16 amino acids. Germline CDR1 reads LGHNA; CDR2 reads YSLEER. V dropped 0 bases and J dropped 2 bases, with 13 bases sitting between them. The CDR3 spells CASSQDWTAGQETQYF. CDR3 bases: TGCGCCAGCAGCCAAGACTGGACTGCGGGGCAAGAGACCCAGTACTTC.

This clonotype turned up a few times. The chain joins TRBV24-1 to TRBJ1-5; D not resolved. Trimming removed 10 bases from V and 1 base from J, with 7 bases in between. Germline V gene data show CDR1 as KGHDR and CDR2 as SFDVKD. The CDR3 spans 12 residues. Written as DNA, the CDR3 is TGTGCCACGGACGTCAGCAATCAGCCCCAGCATTTT. Protein sequence: CATDVSNQPQHF.

This chain joins TRBV7-8 and TRBJ1-4; tentative D call: TRBD1 (6 bases). The CDR3 sequence is 15 residues long. The germline V and J ends were trimmed by 5 bases and 8 bases, with 18 bases remaining between them. CDR1 and CDR2 (germline): SGHVS, FQNEAQ. The chain's CDR3 is CASSTNRVVREKLFF. The CDR3 coding sequence is TGTGCCAGCAGCACAAACAGGGTAGTGCGGGAAAAACTGTTTTTT.

V and J are TRBV6-5 and TRBJ1-2; 7 positions agree with TRBD1. With V trimmed by 4 bases and J by 7 bases, 9 bases remained unmatched. Germline loops: CDR1 MNHEY, CDR2 SVGAGI. This CDR3 contains 14 residues. This chain's CDR3 is CASSLQGPRGGYTF. The CDR3, as DNA: TGTGCCAGCAGTTTACAGGGGCCACGGGGTGGCTACACCTTC.

The chain couples TRBV9 to TRBJ2-3; 9 bases match TRBD2. Trimming removed 0 bases from V and 2 bases from J; junction bases left unmatched: 7. The CDR3 totals 17 residues. Germline lookup yields CDR1 SGDLS and CDR2 YYNGEE. CDR3 protein: CASSVGSGGTFTDTQYF. The CDR3 DNA reads TGTGCCAGCAGCGTAGGGAGCGGGGGGACCTTCACAGATACGCAGTATTTT.

The chain uses TRBV6-1 and TRBJ1-5; TRBD1 matches at 10 bases. Losses at the gene ends were 4 bases for V and 2 bases for J; bases not matched to a gene: 2. The CDR3 covers 15 residues. Germline CDR1 is MNHNS and CDR2 is SASEGT. The CDR3 DNA is TGTGCCAGCAGTGGACAGGGGGCACGCAATCAGCCCCAGCATTTT. This sequence encodes CASSGQGARNQPQHF.

This clonotype was observed a few times. The chain couples TRBV14 to TRBJ2-5; D is undetermined. V was trimmed by 0 bases and J by 6 bases, leaving 5 bases between them. The length of the CDR3 is 12 residues. Germline CDR1 is SGHDN and CDR2 is FVKESK. CDR3 residues: CASSQDPKTQYF. The CDR3 nucleotides are TGTGCCAGCAGCCAAGATCCTAAGACCCAGTACTTC.

This clonotype was detected only a few times. The rearrangement links TRBV12-3 or TRBV12-4 to TRBJ2-3; D may be TRBD2 (5 bases). CDR3 length equals 14 residues. The germline V and J ends were trimmed by 4 bases and 5 bases, with 13 bases remaining between them. The CDR3 protein is CASSSFGLEDTQYF. In DNA form, the CDR3 reads TGTGCCAGCAGTTCGTTCGGACTCGAAGATACGCAGTATTTT.

This clonotype was counted at least ten times. The chain joins TRBV3-1 to TRBJ2-4, with D perhaps TRBD1 (5 bases). CDR1 LGHDT and CDR2 YNNKEL come from the germline V gene (reference sequence). V was cut by 4 bases and J by 6 bases, with 16 bases left in between. This CDR3 contains 15 residues. CDR3 DNA: TGTGCCAGCAGCCCAAAGGGGCTCGGCGGAAACATTCAGTACTTC. Translated, it gives CASSPKGLGGNIQYF.

In its sample, this clonotype was seen many times. One end of the junction fails to match germline, which may point to a read error. This chain's CDR3 is CASSLSSEQYF. The CDR3 nucleotides are TGCGCCAGCAGCTTGTCTTCCGAGCAGTACTTC. V gene TRBV12-3 or TRBV12-4 combines with J gene TRBJ2-7; D is ambiguous. The CDR3 spans 11 residues.

This chain uses TRBV7-9 with TRBJ2-7, with TRBD2 as a possible D gene (5 bases). Germline V lookup: CDR1 SEHNR, CDR2 FQNEAQ (reference sequence). There are 12 residues in the CDR3. Trimming removed 4 bases at V and 9 bases at J, with 13 bases between. The CDR3 protein is CASSSRDMGQYF. The CDR3 nucleotides are TGTGCCAGCAGCTCCCGGGATATGGGGCAGTACTTC.

The chain employs TRBV30 and TRBJ2-7; D may be TRBD2 (5 bases). Germline V gene lookup returns CDR1 GTSNPN and CDR2 SVGIG (reference sequence). V lost 5 bases and J 9 bases, leaving 20 bases between the germline ends. The CDR3 totals 13 residues. DNA of the CDR3: TGTGCCTGGGGAGGTGGAGACCAAGGAAGGCAGTACTTC. This translates into CAWGGGDQGRQYF.

The rearrangement joins TRBV20-1 to TRBJ2-3, with TRBD2 identical over 7 bases. Trimming cost V 1 base and J 1 base; bases outside gene matches: 5. Per the germline V gene, CDR1 is DFQATT and CDR2 is SNEGSKA (reference sequence). The CDR3 has 15 residues. The DNA of the CDR3 is TGCAGTGCTAGAGGTCGGGGGGTCGGCACAGATACGCAGTATTTT. Residues: CSARGRGVGTDTQYF.

This clonotype was recorded many times. V gene TRBV7-2 combines with J gene TRBJ2-7; TRBD1 or TRBD2 may be the D gene (7 bases each). V was trimmed by 5 bases and J by 5 bases, leaving 19 bases between them. Germline V gene sequence: CDR1 SGHTA, CDR2 FQGNSA. CDR3 length equals 15 residues. CDR3 amino acids: CASSPRGGPDHEQYF. CDR3 DNA: TGTGCCAGCAGCCCCAGGGGGGGCCCTGACCACGAGCAGTACTTC. Based on the CDR3 plus reference TRBV7-2 and TRBJ2-7, the full variable domain is GAGVSQSPSNKVTEKGKDVELRCDPISGHTALYWYRQSLGQGLEFLIYFQGNSAPDKSGLPSDRFSAERTGGSVSTLTIQRTQQEDSAVYLCASSPRGGPDHEQYFGPGTRLTVT.

The V call is TRBV12-3 or TRBV12-4, the J call TRBJ2-1, with TRBD2 identical over 8 bases. The CDR3 sequence is 16 residues long. J lost 0 bases, V lost 2 bases, and 3 bases had no gene match. CDR3 protein: CASSLIGGGSYNEQFF. CDR3 bases: TGTGCCAGCAGTTTAATCGGGGGGGGCTCCTACAATGAGCAGTTCTTC.

This clonotype showed up many times. V and J are TRBV7-8 and TRBJ2-7; 9 nucleotides align to TRBD1. V shed 2 bases, J shed 6 bases, and the junction held 8 bases outside the gene matches. Germline V CDR1 and CDR2: SGHVS, FQNEAQ. The CDR3 has 15 amino acids. CDR3 residues: CASSLLGTGMGEQYF. In DNA, the CDR3 is TGTGCCAGCAGCTTACTCGGGACAGGGATGGGCGAGCAGTACTTC. Full variable domain (missing parts from reference TRBV7-8 and TRBJ2-7): GAGVSQSPRYKVAKRGQDVALRCDPISGHVSLFWYQQALGQGPEFLTYFQNEAQLDKSGLPSDRFFAERPEGSVSTLKIQRTQQEDSAVYLCASSLLGTGMGEQYFGPGTRLTVT.

This clonotype was seen a few times. The V gene is TRBV9, the J gene TRBJ2-7; D perhaps matches TRBD1 (5 bases). In germline, CDR1 is SGDLS, CDR2 YYNGEE. The V end was cut by 3 bases, the J end by 6 bases, with 10 bases between. This CDR3 is 12 amino acids long. The CDR3 coding sequence is TGTGCCAGCAGCGCTACAACAGGCGAGCAGTACTTC. It translates to CASSATTGEQYF.

This clonotype has only a few counts. The rearrangement links TRBV5-1 to TRBJ2-2, with D hard to call. The CDR3 covers 15 residues. Germline loops: CDR1 SGHRS, CDR2 YFSETQ. Trimming took off 2 bases at V and 4 bases at J, with 12 bases between the two ends. The CDR3 DNA reads TGCGCCAGCAGCTTTGGCCGGACCGCCACCGGGGAGCTGTTTTTT. Encoded protein: CASSFGRTATGELFF.

This clonotype was seen more than once but under ten times. The chain couples TRBV7-9 to TRBJ1-1; D remains unclear. Germline values: CDR1 SEHNR, CDR2 FQNEAQ (reference sequence). The CDR3 loop spans 15 amino acids. Trimming removed 1 base from V and 0 bases from J, with 9 bases in between. The CDR3 here is CASSLGDTMNTEAFF. The CDR3 DNA reads TGTGCCAGCAGCTTAGGGGATACTATGAACACTGAAGCTTTCTTT.

V and J are TRBV20-1 and TRBJ2-7, with 10 nucleotides matching TRBD2. After removal of 3 bases from V and 3 bases from J, the junction contained 14 bases not matched to a gene. Germline assignment: CDR1 DFQATT and CDR2 SNEGSKA (reference sequence). The CDR3 covers 17 residues. The CDR3 sequence is CSASKRTSGYSFYEQYF. The DNA for the CDR3 is TGCAGTGCTAGTAAAAGGACTAGCGGTTACTCCTTCTACGAGCAGTACTTC.